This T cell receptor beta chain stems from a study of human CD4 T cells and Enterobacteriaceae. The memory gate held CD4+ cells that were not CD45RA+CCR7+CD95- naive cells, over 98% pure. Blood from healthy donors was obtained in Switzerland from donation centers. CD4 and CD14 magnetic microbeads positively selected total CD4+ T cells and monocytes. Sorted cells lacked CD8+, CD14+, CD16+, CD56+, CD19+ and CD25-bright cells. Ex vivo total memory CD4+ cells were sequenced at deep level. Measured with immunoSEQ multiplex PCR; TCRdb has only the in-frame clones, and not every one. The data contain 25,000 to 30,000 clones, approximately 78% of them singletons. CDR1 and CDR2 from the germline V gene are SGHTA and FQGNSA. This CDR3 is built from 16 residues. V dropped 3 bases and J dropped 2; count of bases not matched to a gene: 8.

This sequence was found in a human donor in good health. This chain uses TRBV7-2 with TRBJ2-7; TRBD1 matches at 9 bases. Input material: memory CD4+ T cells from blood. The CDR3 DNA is TGTGCCAGCAGCTTCTCCGGGACAGGGTACCCCTACGAGCAGTACTTC. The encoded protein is CASSFSGTGYPYEQYF.